This T cell receptor (beta chain) comes out of a study of T cells in localized non-small cell lung cancer. The study, taken as a whole, reports: Researchers found a median around 50 of the top 100 tumor clones in adjacent lung. Heterogeneity is still possible, as just one tumor region was sequenced. Longer overall survival was seen with higher T cell density measured in blood. Clonality peaked in uninvolved adjacent lung rather than tumor.

Worth noting for this clone: The antigen is undetermined.

Trimming took off 6 bases at V and 7 bases at J, with 16 bases between the two ends. Germline V gene lookup returns CDR1 KGHSH and CDR2 LQKENI. The CDR3 spans 13 residues. Data came from immunoSEQ multiplex PCR; TCRdb stores just in-frame clones and leaves some out. The table has approximately 89,000 clones, 60% to 85% seen once. The source is a man between 40 and 70 years old with stage II squamous cell lung carcinoma. This specimen consisted of PBMCs, obtained before any cancer treatment. This chain connects TRBV18 to TRBJ2-7; D is possibly TRBD2 (6 bases). The CDR3 DNA reads TGTGCCAGCTCCCCGGGACTTTCCGAGGAGCAGTACTTC. As protein: CASSPGLSEEQYF.